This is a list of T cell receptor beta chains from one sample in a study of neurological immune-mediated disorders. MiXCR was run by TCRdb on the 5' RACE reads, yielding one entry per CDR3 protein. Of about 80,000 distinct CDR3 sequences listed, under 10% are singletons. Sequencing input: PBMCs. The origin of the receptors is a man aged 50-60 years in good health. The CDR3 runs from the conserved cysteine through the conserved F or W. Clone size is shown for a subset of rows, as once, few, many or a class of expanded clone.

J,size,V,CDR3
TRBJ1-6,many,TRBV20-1,CSASLQFLQTNSPLHF
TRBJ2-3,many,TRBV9,CASSVEGRTDTQYF
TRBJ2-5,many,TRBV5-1,CASYRGPLQETQYF
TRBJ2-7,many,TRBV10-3,CAISPRDRDHEQYF
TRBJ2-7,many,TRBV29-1,CSVEDTGGEQYF
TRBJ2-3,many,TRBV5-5,CASTLGPQQDTQYF
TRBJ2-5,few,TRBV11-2,CASTPAAVRETQYF
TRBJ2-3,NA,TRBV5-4,CASSFFLALQSGTQYF
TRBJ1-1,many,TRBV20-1,CSARDGSLGTVSNTEAFF
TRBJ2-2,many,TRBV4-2,CASSQESLDWYTGELFF
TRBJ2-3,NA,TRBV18,CASSPPWASLPDTQYF
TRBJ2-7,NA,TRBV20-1,CSAQGPYEQYF
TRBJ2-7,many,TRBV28,CAWASGSFPYEQYF
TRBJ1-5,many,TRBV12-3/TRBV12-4,CASSRERGRGQPQHF
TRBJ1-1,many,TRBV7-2,CASSLDLGGATEAFF
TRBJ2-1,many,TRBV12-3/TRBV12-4,CASSLSRTSGNSYNEQFF
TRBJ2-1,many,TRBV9,CASSVASGQYNEQFF
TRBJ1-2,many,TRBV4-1,CASSQGNGRANYGYTF
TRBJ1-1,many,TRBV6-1,CASSLQGDTEAFF
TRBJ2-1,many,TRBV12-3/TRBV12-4,CASSSPSGRAPRQFF
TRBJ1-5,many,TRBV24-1,CATSDGPRPQHF
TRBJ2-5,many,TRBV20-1,CSALRLAGGSETQYF